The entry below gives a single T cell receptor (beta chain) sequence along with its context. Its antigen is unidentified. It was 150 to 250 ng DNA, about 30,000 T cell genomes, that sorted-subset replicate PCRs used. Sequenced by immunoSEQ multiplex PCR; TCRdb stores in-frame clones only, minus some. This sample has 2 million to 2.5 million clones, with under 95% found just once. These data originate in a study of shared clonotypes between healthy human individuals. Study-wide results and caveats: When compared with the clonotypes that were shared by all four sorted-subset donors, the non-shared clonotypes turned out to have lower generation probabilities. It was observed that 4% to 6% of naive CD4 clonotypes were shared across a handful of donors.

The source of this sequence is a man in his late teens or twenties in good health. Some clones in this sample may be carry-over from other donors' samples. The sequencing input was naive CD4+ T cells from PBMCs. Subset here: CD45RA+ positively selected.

CDR3 sequence reads: CAWRRRTYEQYF. The CDR3 region has the DNA TGTGCCTGGAGGAGACGGACCTACGAGCAGTACTTC. The chain carries TRBV30 and TRBJ2-7; no firm D call. The V end was cut by 3 bases, the J end by 2 bases, with 8 bases between. Germline CDR1 and CDR2: GTSNPN and SVGIG (reference sequence). The CDR3 runs to 12 residues.